One and the same sample provided the 25 T cell receptor beta chains below, sequenced in a study of cytomegalovirus exposure and HLA in healthy donors. The PCR employed 60 Vbeta primers together with 13 Jbeta primers. Sequencing was performed with immunoSEQ multiplex PCR; in TCRdb, only in-frame clones are kept and a portion is missing. The sample records 100,000 to 150,000 clones, around 83% being singletons. The sequenced sample consisted of PBMCs. Receptors originate from a woman between 45 and 65 years old in good health and CMV-seropositive.

The chain joins TRBV5-1 to TRBJ2-3; no firm D call. V lost 0 bases and J lost 4, with 15 bases in between. The CDR3 is 16 amino acids. The V gene's germline CDR1 is SGHRS and CDR2 YFSETQ. CDR3: CASSLALNSYADTQYF. The CDR3 DNA follows: TGCGCCAGCAGCTTGGCCTTGAACAGTTACGCAGATACGCAGTATTTT.

The chain links TRBV11-2 to TRBJ1-1, with a weak D call TRBD1 (6 bases). The CDR3 extends over 13 amino acids. V was pared by 4 bases and J by 4 bases, with 10 bases between. Germline loops: CDR1 SGHAT, CDR2 FQNNGV. The CDR3 loop is CASSYTGFTEAFF. The CDR3 bases are TGTGCCAGCAGCTATACAGGGTTCACTGAAGCTTTCTTT.

CDR3 amino acids: CASSFRDRETTEAFF. CDR3 in DNA: TGTGCCAGCAGCTTCCGAGACAGGGAAACCACTGAAGCTTTCTTT. The chain combines TRBV7-2 with TRBJ1-1; 7 nucleotides agree with TRBD1. V shed 3 bases, J shed 4 bases, and the junction held 8 bases outside the gene matches. CDR3 size: 15 residues. Germline V gene lookup returns CDR1 SGHTA and CDR2 FQGNSA.

Details on this clone: Other DNA variants within this sample encode the same CDR3. The chain joins TRBV5-1 to TRBJ2-1, with TRBD2 identical over 9 bases. After removal of 0 bases from V and 7 bases from J, the junction contained 2 bases not matched to a gene. CDR3 size: 14 residues. Per the germline V gene, CDR1 is SGHRS and CDR2 is YFSETQ. The CDR3, as DNA: TGCGCCAGCAGCTTGGGCCTAGCGGGGAATGAGCAGTTCTTC. Protein: CASSLGLAGNEQFF.

This chain uses TRBV28 with TRBJ2-1, with 11 bases aligning to TRBD2. The CDR3 spans 14 residues. Germline CDR1 MDHEN, CDR2 SYDVKM. J lost 6 bases, V lost 5 bases, and 3 bases had no gene match. The CDR3, as DNA: TGTGCCAGCAGTCCGGGACTAGCGGTCAATGAGCAGTTCTTC. Protein: CASSPGLAVNEQFF.

The rearrangement links TRBV29-1 to TRBJ2-5; weak D call: TRBD2 (5 bases). V dropped 3 bases and J dropped 3 bases, with 8 bases sitting between them. The V gene's germline CDR1 is SQVTM and CDR2 ANQGSEA. The CDR3 contains 12 residues. CDR3 sequence: CSVEAEEETQYF. In nucleotides, the CDR3 is TGCAGCGTTGAGGCGGAGGAAGAGACCCAGTACTTC.

The chain combines TRBV6-6 with TRBJ1-1; TRBD1 might be the D (6 bases). The germline V gene has CDR1 MNHNY and CDR2 SVGAGI (reference sequence). The germline V and J ends were trimmed by 6 bases and 0 bases, with 11 bases remaining between them. The CDR3 has 14 residues. CDR3 coding DNA: TGTGCCAGCAGGCGACAGGCCTTGAACACTGAAGCTTTCTTT. Its translation is CASRRQALNTEAFF.

This clone occurred a few times. The V gene is TRBV6-5, the J gene TRBJ1-4, with a weak D call TRBD1 (6 bases). Germline V gene sequence: CDR1 MNHEY, CDR2 SVGAGI. The CDR3 runs to 14 residues. The V gene lost 8 bases and the J gene lost 8 bases, with 18 bases spanning the gap. The CDR3 DNA reads as TGTGCCAGCCAGGGGAATGCCGACCCCGAAAAACTGTTTTTT. Protein sequence: CASQGNADPEKLFF.

The rearrangement joins TRBV5-1 to TRBJ1-2, with D perhaps matching TRBD1 (5 bases). CDR3 length equals 16 residues. Between the trimmed V and J ends, which lost 0 bases and 1 base, there was a span of 13 bases. CDR1 is SGHRS, CDR2 YFSETQ, per germline. The chain's CDR3 is CASSLVYGGDNYGYTF. CDR3 sequence (DNA): TGCGCCAGCAGCTTGGTCTACGGAGGGGATAACTATGGCTACACCTTC.

The chain uses TRBV7-2 and TRBJ2-5, with no clear D. Judging by the DNA end, TRBJ2-7 fits better; the J call may be wrong. This CDR3 has 13 amino acids. Per germline, CDR1 SGHTA and CDR2 FQGNSA. Written as DNA, the CDR3 is TGTGCCAGCAGCTTTCGGAGCTCCTACGAGCAGTACTTC. This sequence encodes CASSFRSSYEQYF.

The chain joins TRBV9 to TRBJ2-2, with D maybe TRBD1 (5 bases). Germline CDR1 reads SGDLS; CDR2 reads YYNGEE. CDR3 length: 13 amino acids. The germline V and J ends were trimmed by 4 bases and 6 bases, with 10 bases remaining between them. The CDR3 DNA reads TGTGCCAGCAGCCCCAAGGGGCCCGGGGAGCTGTTTTTT. Translating gives CASSPKGPGELFF.

This clone was detected once. This rearrangement joins TRBV19 to TRBJ1-1; D is perhaps TRBD1 (5 bases). The germline V gene has CDR1 LNHDA and CDR2 SQIVND (reference sequence). The V end lost 4 bases, the J end lost 2 bases, and 8 bases lay between the germline ends. This CDR3 has 13 residues. This CDR3 is CASSTTGNTEAFF. For the CDR3, the DNA is TGTGCCAGTAGTACTACAGGAAACACTGAAGCTTTCTTT.

This clone was recorded once. V usage is TRBV7-2 and J usage is TRBJ1-6; D gene unclear. The CDR3 runs to 14 residues. The V gene's germline CDR1 is SGHTA and CDR2 FQGNSA. Deletions cut 8 bases from V and 4 bases from J, with 12 bases between. CDR3 amino acids: CASGRDRYNSPLHF. The CDR3 coding sequence is TGTGCCAGCGGGAGGGATAGGTATAATTCACCCCTCCACTTT. Filled out from reference TRBV7-2 and TRBJ1-6, the complete variable domain reads GAGVSQSPSNKVTEKGKDVELRCDPISGHTALYWYRQSLGQGLEFLIYFQGNSAPDKSGLPSDRFSAERTGGSVSTLTIQRTQQEDSAVYLCASGRDRYNSPLHFGNGTRLTVT.

The rearrangement joins TRBV29-1 to TRBJ2-1; the match to TRBD2 covers 8 bases. This CDR3 contains 15 residues. Germline lookup yields CDR1 SQVTM and CDR2 ANQGSEA. The trim removed 3 bases at V and 4 bases at J, leaving 8 bases unmatched. The CDR3 region has the DNA TGCAGCGTTGAGGCTTCGGGACTAGAGTACAATGAGCAGTTCTTC. Translating gives CSVEASGLEYNEQFF.

This rearrangement joins TRBV9 to TRBJ2-1; TRBD2 matches at 7 bases. Germline V lookup: CDR1 SGDLS, CDR2 YYNGEE. CDR3 size: 14 residues. V shed 7 bases, J shed 0 bases, and the junction held 4 bases outside the gene matches. CDR3 coding DNA: TGTGCCAGCGACGGCGGGAGCTCCTACAATGAGCAGTTCTTC. Translating gives CASDGGSSYNEQFF.

The rearrangement joins TRBV11-1 to TRBJ1-1; tentative D call: TRBD1 (6 bases). V was cut by 3 bases and J by 3 bases, with 8 bases left in between. The CDR3 extends over 13 amino acids. CDR1 is SGHAT, CDR2 FQDESV, per germline (reference sequence). CDR3 in amino acids: CASSLGTYTEAFF. Here the CDR3 DNA reads TGTGCCAGCAGCTTGGGGACATACACTGAAGCTTTCTTT.

The chain combines TRBV5-1 with TRBJ2-3; 8 nucleotides match TRBD2. CDR3 size: 16 residues. V lost 0 bases and J lost 2; bases outside the gene matches: 5. CDR1 is SGHRS, CDR2 YFSETQ, per germline. This CDR3 reads CASSLGSGGPTDTQYF. For the CDR3, the DNA is TGCGCCAGCAGCTTGGGCTCGGGAGGGCCCACAGATACGCAGTATTTT.

This rearrangement joins TRBV7-6 to TRBJ2-3; 11 bases agree with TRBD1. CDR3 size: 15 residues. Germline V gene data show CDR1 as SGHVS and CDR2 as FNYEAQ. J was trimmed by 3 bases and V by 6 bases; bases with no gene match: 5. This CDR3 reads CASSRTGGETDTQYF. CDR3 coding DNA: TGTGCCAGCAGTCGGACAGGGGGCGAGACAGATACGCAGTATTTT.

V usage is TRBV5-4 and J usage is TRBJ1-3; a possible D gene is TRBD1 (6 bases). This CDR3 has 14 amino acids. V gave up 4 bases and J gave up 0 bases, with 8 bases separating them. Germline CDR1 reads SGHNT; CDR2 reads YYREEE (reference sequence). The CDR3 nucleotides read TGTGCCAGCAGCGACAGGACCTCTGGAAACACCATATATTTT. Translated: CASSDRTSGNTIYF.

This clone was seen a handful of times. The chain carries TRBV2 and TRBJ2-1; 8 nucleotides line up with TRBD2. The CDR3 sequence is 13 residues long. V shed 8 bases and J 4 bases; nucleotides not matched to a gene: 4. CDR1 and CDR2 from the germline V gene are SNHLY and FYNNEI. This chain's CDR3 is CASLSGTYNEQFF. As DNA, the CDR3 is TGTGCCAGCCTTAGCGGGACGTACAATGAGCAGTTCTTC.

The chain links TRBV9 to TRBJ1-2, with D tentatively TRBD1 (6 bases). Between the trimmed V and J ends, which lost 0 bases and 1 base, there was a span of 16 bases. The CDR3 totals 17 residues. Per the germline V gene, CDR1 is SGDLS and CDR2 is YYNGEE. The CDR3, as DNA: TGTGCCAGCAGCGTAGAGAGTGGACAGCACCTTAACTATGGCTACACCTTC. This translates into CASSVESGQHLNYGYTF.

The chain is built from TRBV28 and TRBJ1-2; D might be TRBD1 (5 bases). This CDR3 contains 14 residues. V gave up 7 bases and J gave up 6 bases, with 18 bases separating them. Per the germline V gene, CDR1 is MDHEN and CDR2 is SYDVKM. The chain's CDR3 is CASISNDRKHGYTF. The CDR3 DNA reads TGTGCCAGCATCTCCAACGACAGAAAGCATGGCTACACCTTC.

The rearrangement uses TRBV6-1 and TRBJ2-7, with D possibly TRBD1 on 6 matching bases. Trimming left V 8 bases short and J 4 bases short, with 21 bases between. This CDR3 spans 15 amino acids. Germline V gene data show CDR1 as MNHNS and CDR2 as SASEGT. The DNA of the CDR3 is TGTGCCAGCTCCCTGACAGGTTCGGCGTTTTACGAGCAGTACTTC. It specifies CASSLTGSAFYEQYF.

This clone has more than one count but fewer than ten. This chain joins TRBV5-4 and TRBJ1-1; tentatively, D is TRBD1 (6 bases). The germline CDR1 and CDR2 sequences are SGHNT and YYREEE (reference sequence). The V and J ends lost 3 bases and 1 base respectively, with 13 bases between them. This CDR3 contains 15 residues. CDR3 sequence: CASSWLGGGNTEAFF. In nucleotides, the CDR3 is TGTGCCAGCAGCTGGTTGGGAGGGGGGAACACTGAAGCTTTCTTT.

The chain is built from TRBV27 and TRBJ1-2; 9 bases match TRBD1. J was trimmed by 3 bases and V by 4 bases; bases with no gene match: 3. Looked up from germline, CDR1 is MNHEY and CDR2 is SMNVEV (reference sequence). This CDR3 contains 14 residues. The CDR3 loop is CASSSRTGDYGYTF. CDR3 nucleotides: TGTGCCAGCAGTTCCCGGACAGGGGACTATGGCTACACCTTC.